This T cell receptor beta chain was sequenced for a study of T cells in Graves' hyperthyroidism and ophthalmopathy. CDR1 is DFQATT, CDR2 SNEGSKA, per germline (reference sequence). The length of the CDR3 is 14 residues. Between the trimmed V and J ends, which lost 3 bases and 2 bases, there was a span of 14 bases. Whole-study findings and limits: Blood also showed most of the thyroid clonotypes that were expanded above 0.001.

Regions amplified from RNA transcripts were the TCR beta CDR3 regions. Initially, a first-round RT-PCR of the TCR CDR3 employed the HTBI primer set. TCRdb re-derived calls from the multiplex PCR reads in MiXCR, one entry per CDR3 protein. This sample yields 500,000 to 800,000 distinct CDR3 sequences, of which roughly 46% are seen a single time; roughly 6.5% belongs to the top ten. This clonotype was picked up a small number of times. Its antigen is undetermined. V gene TRBV20-1 combines with J gene TRBJ2-7; D gene ambiguous. Material for sequencing was peripheral blood or thyroid tissue (not recorded which). The clonotype comes from an adult man with Graves' disease, either hyperthyroidism or ophthalmopathy (not recorded which). CDR3 bases: TGCAGTGCTAGGTGGCACCTTCGCCCCTACGAGCAGTACTTC. Translating gives CSARWHLRPYEQYF.